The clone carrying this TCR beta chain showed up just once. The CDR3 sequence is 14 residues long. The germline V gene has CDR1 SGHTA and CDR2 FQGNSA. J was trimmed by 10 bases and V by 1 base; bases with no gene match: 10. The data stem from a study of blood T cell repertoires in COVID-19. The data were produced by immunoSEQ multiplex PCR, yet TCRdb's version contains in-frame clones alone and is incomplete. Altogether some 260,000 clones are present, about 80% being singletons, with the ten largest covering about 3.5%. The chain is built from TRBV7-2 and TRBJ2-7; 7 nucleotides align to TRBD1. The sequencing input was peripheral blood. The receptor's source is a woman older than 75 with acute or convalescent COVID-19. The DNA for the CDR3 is TGTGCCAGCAGCTTAGAAGGACAGGTTCGCATCCAGTACTTC. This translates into CASSLEGQVRIQYF. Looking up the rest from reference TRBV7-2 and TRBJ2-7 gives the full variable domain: GAGVSQSPSNKVTEKGKDVELRCDPISGHTALYWYRQSLGQGLEFLIYFQGNSAPDKSGLPSDRFSAERTGGSVSTLTIQRTQQEDSAVYLCASSLEGQVRIQYFGPGTRLTVT.